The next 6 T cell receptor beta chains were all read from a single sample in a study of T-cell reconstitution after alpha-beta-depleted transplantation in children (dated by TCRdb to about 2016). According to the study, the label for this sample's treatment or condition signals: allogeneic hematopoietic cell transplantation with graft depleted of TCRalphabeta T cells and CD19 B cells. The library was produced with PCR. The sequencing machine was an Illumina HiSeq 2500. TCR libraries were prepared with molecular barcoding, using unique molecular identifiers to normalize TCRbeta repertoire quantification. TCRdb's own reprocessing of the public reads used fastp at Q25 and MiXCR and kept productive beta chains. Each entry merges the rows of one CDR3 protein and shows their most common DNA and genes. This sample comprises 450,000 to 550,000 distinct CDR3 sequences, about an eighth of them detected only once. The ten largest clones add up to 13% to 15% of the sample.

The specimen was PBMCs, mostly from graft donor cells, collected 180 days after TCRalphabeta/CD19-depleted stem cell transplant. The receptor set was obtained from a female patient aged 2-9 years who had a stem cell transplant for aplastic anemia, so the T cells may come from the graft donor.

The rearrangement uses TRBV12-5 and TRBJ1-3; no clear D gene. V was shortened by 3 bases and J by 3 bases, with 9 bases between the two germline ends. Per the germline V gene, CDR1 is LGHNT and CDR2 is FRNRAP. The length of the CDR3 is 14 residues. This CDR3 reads CASGFEAFGNTIYF. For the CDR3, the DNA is TGTGCTAGTGGTTTCGAGGCCTTTGGAAACACCATATATTTT.

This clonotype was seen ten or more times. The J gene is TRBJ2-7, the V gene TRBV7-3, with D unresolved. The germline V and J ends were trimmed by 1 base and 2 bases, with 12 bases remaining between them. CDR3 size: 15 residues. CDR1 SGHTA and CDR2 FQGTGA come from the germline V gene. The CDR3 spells CASSLMAAAAYEQYF. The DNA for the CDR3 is TGTGCCAGCAGCTTAATGGCCGCGGCCGCCTACGAGCAGTACTTC.

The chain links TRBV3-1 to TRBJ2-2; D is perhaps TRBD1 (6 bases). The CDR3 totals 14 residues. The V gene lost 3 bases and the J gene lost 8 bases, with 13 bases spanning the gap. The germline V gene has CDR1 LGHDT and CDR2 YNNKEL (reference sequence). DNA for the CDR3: TGTGCCAGCAGCCAGCAGGGGAGACGAGGGGAGCTGTTTTTT. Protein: CASSQQGRRGELFF.

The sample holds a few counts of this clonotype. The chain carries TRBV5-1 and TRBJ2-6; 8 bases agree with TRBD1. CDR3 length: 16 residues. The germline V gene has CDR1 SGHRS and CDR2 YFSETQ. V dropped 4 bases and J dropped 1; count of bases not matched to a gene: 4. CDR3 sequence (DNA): TGCGCCAGCAGCGTGGACAGGGCGTCTGGGGCCAACGTCCTGACTTTC. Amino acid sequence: CASSVDRASGANVLTF. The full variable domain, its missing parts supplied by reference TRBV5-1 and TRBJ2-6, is KAGVTQTPRYLIKTRGQQVTLSCSPISGHRSVSWYQQTPGQGLQFLFEYFSETQRNKGNFPGRFSGRQFSNSRSEMNVSTLELGDSALYLCASSVDRASGANVLTFGAGSRLTVL.

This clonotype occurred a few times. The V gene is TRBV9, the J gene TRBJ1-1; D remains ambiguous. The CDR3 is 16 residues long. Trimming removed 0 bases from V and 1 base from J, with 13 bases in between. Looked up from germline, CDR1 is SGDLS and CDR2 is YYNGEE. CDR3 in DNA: TGTGCCAGCAGCGTAGTAGGAGAGGGCGCGAACACTGAAGCTTTCTTT. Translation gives CASSVVGEGANTEAFF.

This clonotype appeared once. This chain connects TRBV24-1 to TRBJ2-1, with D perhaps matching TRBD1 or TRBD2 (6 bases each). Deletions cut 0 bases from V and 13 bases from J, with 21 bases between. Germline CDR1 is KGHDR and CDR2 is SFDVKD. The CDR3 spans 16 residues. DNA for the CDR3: TGTGCCACCAGTGATTTGGAGTTCGGGGGCGTGGAGACCCAGTTCTTC. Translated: CATSDLEFGGVETQFF.